This T cell receptor beta chain derives from a study of post-analysis software for immune sequencing data. Whole-study results and caveats: TRBV5-6, TRBV5-1 and TRBV20-1 belonged to a set of five TRBV segments that were more frequent in patients than controls.

The V end was cut by 4 bases, the J end by 3 bases, with 6 bases between. Looked up from germline, CDR1 is ENHRY and CDR2 is SYGVKD. CDR3 length: 12 amino acids. On this clonotype: No antigen is known for it. This may come from a read error, since a much larger clone is one base off.

The TCR beta cDNA libraries carried unique molecular identifiers. TCRdb itself ran the PCR reads through MiXCR, one entry per CDR3 protein. Of around 200,000 distinct CDR3 sequences listed, around 30% are singletons. The chain combines TRBV10-3 with TRBJ1-2, with D unresolved. The TCR comes from a girl aged 2-17 years with multiple sclerosis. Sequencing used blood. The CDR3 reads CAISGSDYGYTF. In nucleotides, the CDR3 is TGTGCCATCAGTGGGTCGGACTATGGCTACACCTTC.